The 19 T cell receptor beta chains below were found in one sample sequenced in a study of T cells after yellow fever vaccination. MiXCR was run by TCRdb on the 5' RACE reads, yielding one entry per CDR3 protein. This table has under 600,000 distinct CDR3 sequences, 21% appearing once. The source material was PBMCs, sampled approximately 20 days after the first yellow fever vaccination. These receptors all come from a young man who received the YFV17D yellow fever vaccine.

The V gene is TRBV5-1, the J gene TRBJ1-5; D is ambiguous. CDR3 length equals 13 residues. Trimming removed 1 base at V and 5 bases at J, with 7 bases between. The V gene's germline CDR1 is SGHRS and CDR2 YFSETQ. The CDR3 spells CASSLSVDQPQHF. Here the CDR3 DNA reads TGCGCCAGCAGCTTGTCAGTTGATCAGCCCCAGCATTTT.

The rearrangement links TRBV27 to TRBJ2-7; D may be TRBD1 (6 bases). With 2 bases removed from V and 3 bases from J, the gap between germline ends came to 14 bases. This CDR3 has 15 amino acids. The germline CDR1 and CDR2 sequences are MNHEY and SMNVEV (reference sequence). This CDR3 is CASSLNTGHLYEQYF. In DNA form, the CDR3 reads TGTGCCAGCAGTTTAAATACAGGGCACCTCTACGAGCAGTACTTC.

The chain combines TRBV7-3 with TRBJ2-1, with 10 bases identical to TRBD2. CDR3 size: 16 residues. V lost 2 bases and J lost 4; bases outside the gene matches: 5. Looked up from germline, CDR1 is SGHTA and CDR2 is FQGTGA. The CDR3 sequence is CASSLRAGGRYNEQFF. For the CDR3, the DNA is TGTGCCAGCAGCTTACGAGCGGGGGGGCGGTACAATGAGCAGTTCTTC.

This clonotype was observed a few times. The chain couples TRBV29-1 to TRBJ2-5; D not certain. V gave up 7 bases and J gave up 13 bases, with 13 bases separating them. The CDR3 is 9 residues long. The germline CDR1 and CDR2 sequences are SQVTM and ANQGSEA. The CDR3 region is CSDGVHGYF. The CDR3 DNA reads TGCAGCGATGGTGTCCACGGGTACTTC. Based on the CDR3 plus reference TRBV29-1 and TRBJ2-5, the full variable domain is SAVISQKPSRDICQRGTSLTIQCQVDSQVTMMFWYRQQPGQSLTLIATANQGSEATYESGFVIDKFPISRPNLTFSTLTVSNMSPEDSSIYLCSDGVHGYFGPGTRLLVL.

This chain joins TRBV4-1 and TRBJ1-3; the D gene is possibly TRBD1 (6 bases). Germline CDR1 reads MGHRA; CDR2 reads YSYEKL. The CDR3 contains 15 residues. Trimming took 9 bases from V and 3 from J, leaving 18 bases between them. Here the CDR3 reads CASNRVAGGGNTIYF. The CDR3 coding sequence is TGCGCCAGTAACAGGGTCGCCGGGGGTGGAAACACCATATATTTT.

A few counts support this clonotype. This chain links TRBV20-1 with TRBJ2-3, with D perhaps TRBD2 (7 bases). This CDR3 contains 13 residues. Germline loops: CDR1 DFQATT, CDR2 SNEGSKA (reference sequence). V was shortened by 6 bases and J by 2 bases, with 12 bases between the two germline ends. The CDR3 DNA reads TGCAGTGCCGCGGGGGCCAACACAGATACGCAGTATTTT. Translating it yields CSAAGANTDTQYF.

This clonotype was seen a few times. The V gene is TRBV10-3, the J gene TRBJ2-5; no firm D call. This CDR3 comprises 12 residues. Germline CDR1 ENHRY, CDR2 SYGVKD. The germline V and J ends were trimmed by 6 bases and 1 base, with 6 bases remaining between them. The CDR3 bases are TGTGCCATCAGGAACTTCCAAGAGACCCAGTACTTC. As protein: CAIRNFQETQYF.

This clonotype was observed many times. At one end, the junction sequence differs from germline, possibly due to a read error. The chain employs TRBV6-1 and TRBJ2-1; 10 nucleotides match TRBD1. The CDR3 contains 15 residues. Germline CDR1 MNHNS, CDR2 SASEGT. DNA of the CDR3: TGCGCCAGCAGTCCGACAGGGGGCAGTTACAATGAGCAGTTCTTC. As protein: CASSPTGGSYNEQFF.

The V and J genes are TRBV9 and TRBJ2-3, with 9 positions matching TRBD2. The V gene end was trimmed by 4 bases and the J gene end by 0 bases; junction bases not matched to a gene: 18. This CDR3 comprises 20 residues. The germline CDR1 and CDR2 sequences are SGDLS and YYNGEE. The CDR3 spells CASSSPRSSGGTASTDTQYF. The CDR3 DNA reads TGTGCCAGCAGCTCCCCTAGGAGTAGCGGGGGAACCGCTAGCACAGATACGCAGTATTTT.

This chain joins TRBV6-2 or TRBV6-3 and TRBJ2-5; 9 positions match TRBD2. The CDR3 is made up of 15 amino acids. The ends lost 7 bases at V and 5 bases at J; junction bases unmatched: 11. CDR1 and CDR2 from the germline V gene are MNHEY and SVGEGT. CDR3 sequence (DNA): TGTGCCAGCACCCAAAGGCGGGGGGGCTATGAGACCCAGTACTTC. It specifies CASTQRRGGYETQYF.

The chain uses TRBV28 and TRBJ1-5, with D unclear. The V and J ends lost 0 bases and 7 bases respectively, with 4 bases between them. The CDR3 extends over 12 amino acids. Germline V gene lookup returns CDR1 MDHEN and CDR2 SYDVKM. CDR3: CASSLWLQPQHF. In DNA form, the CDR3 reads TGTGCCAGCAGTTTATGGTTGCAGCCCCAGCATTTT.

This clonotype turned up a few times. This sequence joins TRBV27 and TRBJ2-5; 7 bases fit TRBD1. There are 14 residues in the CDR3. The V gene end was trimmed by 7 bases and the J gene end by 5 bases; junction bases not matched to a gene: 10. Germline CDR1 and CDR2: MNHEY and SMNVEV (reference sequence). The CDR3 region is CASKILGQEETQYF. In DNA form, the CDR3 reads TGTGCCAGCAAAATCCTCGGACAGGAGGAGACCCAGTACTTC.

This clonotype was observed a few times. CDR3 nucleotides: TGTGCCAGCAGCTTATCCGGGACCGTCACAGATACGCAGTATTTT. Amino acid sequence: CASSLSGTVTDTQYF. The genes are TRBV7-3 and TRBJ2-3; either TRBD1 or TRBD2 may fit D (5 bases each). V gave up 2 bases and J gave up 2 bases, with 11 bases separating them. This CDR3 is built from 15 residues. Per germline, CDR1 SGHTA and CDR2 FQGTGA.

This clonotype was detected a few times. CDR3 sequence reads: CATSRDPWTGTEAFF. CDR3 nucleotide sequence: TGTGCCACCAGCAGGGACCCATGGACAGGTACTGAAGCTTTCTTT. The rearrangement links TRBV15 to TRBJ1-1, with 7 bases matching TRBD1. The CDR3 runs to 15 residues. The V and J ends lost 3 bases and 5 bases, in that order; junction bases with no gene match: 9. CDR1 is LNHNV, CDR2 YYDKDF, per germline (reference sequence).

This sequence joins TRBV29-1 and TRBJ1-1; a possible D gene is TRBD1 (5 bases). Germline V gene data show CDR1 as SQVTM and CDR2 as ANQGSEA. CDR3 length equals 13 residues. V lost 3 bases to trimming and J lost 1 base, with 9 bases between them. CDR3 protein: CSVEGRENTEAFF. CDR3 DNA sequence: TGCAGCGTTGAGGGCAGGGAGAACACTGAAGCTTTCTTT.

This clonotype turned up a few times. The chain employs TRBV7-2 and TRBJ2-3; a weak D match, TRBD2 (5 bases). This CDR3 is built from 17 residues. The V end lost 7 bases, the J end lost 1 base, and 21 bases lay between the germline ends. CDR1 and CDR2 (germline): SGHTA, FQGNSA. The CDR3 loop is CASNPPSIASGTDTQYF. As DNA, the CDR3 is TGTGCCAGCAATCCCCCCTCCATAGCGTCTGGCACAGATACGCAGTATTTT. The full variable domain, with the rest looked up from reference TRBV7-2 and TRBJ2-3, is GAGVSQSPSNKVTEKGKDVELRCDPISGHTALYWYRQSLGQGLEFLIYFQGNSAPDKSGLPSDRFSAERTGGSVSTLTIQRTQQEDSAVYLCASNPPSIASGTDTQYFGPGTRLTVL.

This sequence joins TRBV29-1 and TRBJ2-1, with 14 bases matching TRBD2. V trimming: 4 bases; J trimming: 6 bases; junction bases outside the gene matches: 8. Germline loops: CDR1 SQVTM, CDR2 ANQGSEA. The CDR3 covers 16 residues. Here the CDR3 reads CSVALTSGGAGNEQFF. The CDR3 DNA reads as TGCAGCGTTGCCCTGACTAGCGGGGGGGCCGGCAATGAGCAGTTCTTC.

This clonotype was detected a few times. The chain carries TRBV7-9 and TRBJ2-1, with D unresolved. CDR3 length: 15 amino acids. Trimming cost V 5 bases and J 1 base, with 12 bases left between them. Germline V gene lookup returns CDR1 SEHNR and CDR2 FQNEAQ (reference sequence). The CDR3 region is CASSQAIDSYNEQFF. CDR3 DNA sequence: TGTGCCAGCAGCCAGGCGATAGATTCCTACAATGAGCAGTTCTTC. Using reference TRBV7-9 and TRBJ2-1 for the parts outside the CDR3, the full variable domain is DTGVSQNPRHKITKRGQNVTFRCDPISEHNRLYWYRQTLGQGPEFLTYFQNEAQLEKSRLLSDRFSAERPKGSFSTLEIQRTEQGDSAMYLCASSQAIDSYNEQFFGPGTRLTVL.

The rearrangement uses TRBV3-1 and TRBJ2-4, with 8 bases matching TRBD1. The CDR3 has 18 amino acids. J lost 2 bases, V lost 5 bases, and 14 bases had no gene match. Germline assignment: CDR1 LGHDT and CDR2 YNNKEL (reference sequence). This CDR3 is CASSEVSDRDRTKNIQYF. The CDR3 nucleotides read TGTGCCAGCAGCGAAGTTTCCGACAGGGACAGGACCAAAAACATTCAGTACTTC.